This T cell receptor beta chain emerged from a study of CD8 T cells in Susac syndrome. RNA was extracted with the RNeasy kit, and a quantity of about 0.45 to 1 ug was reverse transcribed using random hexamers. Each CDR3 protein is one row after TCRdb ran MiXCR on the immunoSEQ multiplex PCR reads. This sample carries under 200,000 distinct CDR3 sequences, 95% of them seen once, and the ten largest clones take roughly 0.16%. The patients serving as multiple sclerosis controls were treatment-naive. They had stable or active relapsing-remitting disease and fulfilled revised McDonald criteria. In contrast to the negatively isolated CD8+ and CD4+ T cells, TEMRA cells were FACS-enriched. What was sequenced was CD8+ T cells from PBMCs. This sequence was found in a human donor with multiple sclerosis.

The CDR3 DNA is TGTGCCAGCAGCTTTTCTGTCCGCGACGCCTACGAGCAGTACTTC. Its translation: CASSFSVRDAYEQYF. This rearrangement joins TRBV7-9 to TRBJ2-7; D uncertain. This CDR3 is built from 15 residues. The V gene's germline CDR1 is SEHNR and CDR2 FQNEAQ (reference sequence). V gave up 3 bases and J gave up 2 bases, with 14 bases separating them.